Included here is one T cell receptor (beta chain) sequence, with context. The antigen is not known. The CDR3 runs to 15 residues. Germline V gene sequence: CDR1 MNHEY, CDR2 SVGAGI. Trimming removed 0 bases from V and 6 bases from J, with 14 bases in between. This PCR relied on a set of 60 Vbeta primers and 13 Jbeta primers. Clones were sequenced by immunoSEQ multiplex PCR, and TCRdb holds only the in-frame ones, with some missing. The sample shows fewer than 95,000 clones, 75% to 85% of them seen only once. The data are from a study of cytomegalovirus exposure and HLA in healthy donors. Across the whole study: There were 85 million or so unique TCRs (from HLA-typed donors) in an early data release.

General observations from the study: What was likely a sequencing artifact was a cluster of highly shared sequence variants.

The genes are TRBV6-5 and TRBJ1-2; maybe TRBD1 (6 bases). This clonotype was obtained from a man aged 18 to 35 in good health and CMV-seronegative. Sequences were obtained from PBMCs. As DNA, the CDR3 is TGTGCCAGCAGTTACTCCGGACAGTGGGATGATGGCTACACCTTC. Encoded protein: CASSYSGQWDDGYTF.